A single TCR beta chain is shown here with its context. This specimen comes from a study of blood T cell repertoires in COVID-19. Study summary: Collection of acute and convalescent COVID-19 samples took place in the United States, Italy and Spain.

Authors' methods: It was from reference gene primer amplification that nucleated cell counts were estimated. Produced via immunoSEQ multiplex PCR; TCRdb's table is partial and in-frame only. The V and J calls and clone size come from that table; D and trimming were worked out from the DNA. The sample lists 300,000 to 400,000 clones; 88% were seen once. Cohort allocation depended upon clinical history that participants reported. All recovered Cohort 3 donors got two negative PCRs, got clearance, or saw symptom resolution. V gave up 3 bases and J gave up 10 bases, with 10 bases separating them. Germline CDR1 reads LNHDA; CDR2 reads SQIVND (reference sequence). The length of the CDR3 is 13 residues.

This receptor was taken from a woman between 18 and 29 years old who had recovered from COVID-19. Material for sequencing was PBMCs or T cells enriched from blood (not recorded which). The chain carries TRBV19 and TRBJ1-6; no clear D gene. The CDR3 reads CASSMEGGSPLHF. In nucleotides, the CDR3 is TGTGCCAGTAGTATGGAAGGAGGATCACCCCTCCACTTT.